Sequencing of this T cell receptor (beta chain) was carried out in a study of CD8 T cells in ankylosing spondylitis. Study-wide results and caveats: Clones that were linked to disease were CD8+ and were relatively rare in peripheral blood. Earlier reports found some motif variants in synovial fluid and blood in reactive arthritis. Significant enrichment of disease-linked clones was reported in matched ankylosing spondylitis synovial fluid. The study identified a TCR beta motif of roughly eight highly homologous variants that appeared characteristic of ankylosing spondylitis blood.

Quantitative 5'-RACE with molecular barcodes produced the TCR beta libraries. TCRdb passed the 5' RACE reads through MiXCR, listing each CDR3 protein once. Of about 510,000 distinct CDR3 sequences listed, about 5.2% are singletons. This clonotype was seen many times. Its antigen is not known. This receptor was obtained from a male donor with ankylosing spondylitis. The material sequenced was blood, either unsorted or a sorted T cell fraction (not recorded which).

In DNA form, the CDR3 reads TGTGCCAGCAGTTCCGGACACTTCCCCGGGGGCTACACCTTC. Protein product: CASSSGHFPGGYTF. This chain connects TRBV6-5 to TRBJ1-2; D might be TRBD1 (5 bases). The CDR3 sequence is 14 residues long. Trimming removed 4 bases at V and 8 bases at J, with 17 bases between. The V gene's germline CDR1 is MNHEY and CDR2 SVGAGI.